These 2 T cell receptor beta chains share one sample of origin, sequenced in a study of cytomegalovirus exposure and HLA in healthy donors. Here immunoSEQ multiplex PCR was the method, and the copy in TCRdb shows in-frame clones only, minus some. The profile shows about 160,000 clones, about nine tenths of them singletons. Sequenced input: PBMCs. All receptors come from a young man in good health and CMV-seropositive.

J is TRBJ2-4 and V is TRBV27; 11 bases line up with TRBD1. CDR1 and CDR2 from the germline V gene are MNHEY and SMNVEV (reference sequence). V shed 0 bases, J shed 1 base, and the junction held 2 bases outside the gene matches. The CDR3 has 17 residues. CDR3 amino acids: CASSLSGQGVAKNIQYF. The CDR3 DNA sequence: TGTGCCAGCAGTTTATCGGGACAGGGGGTTGCCAAAAACATTCAGTACTTC.

V usage is TRBV7-3 and J usage is TRBJ2-1; 8 bases align to TRBD1. J was trimmed by 7 bases and V by 5 bases; bases with no gene match: 13. The length of the CDR3 is 16 residues. Looked up from germline, CDR1 is SGHTA and CDR2 is FQGTGA. Here the CDR3 reads CASSLFSGQDRNEQFF. The CDR3 DNA is TGTGCCAGCAGCCTCTTCTCGGGACAGGATCGTAATGAGCAGTTCTTC.